These T cell receptor beta chains were read from a single sample in a study of cytomegalovirus exposure and HLA in healthy donors. TCRdb's table, derived via immunoSEQ multiplex PCR, lists solely in-frame clones and lacks some. The data contain a few hundred thousand clones, about 83% of them singletons. The source material was PBMCs. These receptors were taken from a man aged 35-49 years in good health and CMV-seronegative. CDR3s leave out the opening cysteine and the closing phenylalanine or tryptophan.

len: 15; v_gene: TRBV7-6; j_gene: TRBJ1-5; CDR3aa: ASSLGQAGKGNQPQH
len: 15; v_gene: TRBV19; j_gene: TRBJ2-4; CDR3aa: ASSMGPRRGAKNIQY
len: 13; v_gene: TRBV7-9; j_gene: TRBJ1-1; CDR3aa: ASSHQGQGHTEAF
len: 13; v_gene: TRBV7-8; j_gene: TRBJ1-1; CDR3aa: ASSFRAGMNTEAF
len: 14; v_gene: TRBV28; j_gene: TRBJ1-4; CDR3aa: ASRPSRGITNEKLF
len: 14; v_gene: TRBV7-3; j_gene: TRBJ1-5; CDR3aa: ASSPTGRGPNQPQH
len: 13; v_gene: TRBV27; j_gene: TRBJ2-2; CDR3aa: ASSLSGPNTGELF
len: 10; v_gene: TRBV6-1; j_gene: TRBJ1-2; CDR3aa: ASRETAHGYT
len: 12; v_gene: TRBV9; j_gene: TRBJ1-1; CDR3aa: ASSVAGENTEAF
len: 13; v_gene: TRBV10-3; j_gene: TRBJ1-1; CDR3aa: AISESPGTGTSTF
len: 13; v_gene: TRBV5-4; j_gene: TRBJ2-5; CDR3aa: ASSLEGGAYETQY
len: 14; v_gene: TRBV5-1; j_gene: TRBJ2-5; CDR3aa: ASSFSLAEYQETQY
len: 14; v_gene: TRBV19; j_gene: TRBJ1-4; CDR3aa: ASSIFFAGGNEKLF
len: 14; v_gene: TRBV5-4; j_gene: TRBJ2-5; CDR3aa: ASSPGGSGIRETQY
len: 13; v_gene: TRBV7-9; j_gene: TRBJ2-7; CDR3aa: ASSLKGQGPYEQY
len: 14; v_gene: TRBV7-2; j_gene: TRBJ1-6; CDR3aa: ASSHNRGSYNSPLH